This T cell receptor (beta chain) was obtained from a study of T-cell reconstitution after alpha-beta-depleted transplantation in children. V was trimmed by 6 bases and J by 4 bases, leaving 18 bases between them. Germline V gene data show CDR1 as MNHNS and CDR2 as SASEGT. The CDR3 has 16 residues. This clonotype was seen once. Construction of the TCRbeta library involved unique molecular identifiers. TCRdb re-called the PCR reads through MiXCR, storing one row per CDR3 protein. The sample shows roughly 310,000 distinct CDR3 sequences, around 25% of them seen only once. The chain combines TRBV6-1 with TRBJ2-2; the D is unclear. The sequence derives from a male patient younger than 18 who had a stem cell transplant for acute lymphoblastic leukemia, so the T cells may come from the graft donor. The material was PBMCs, mostly from graft donor cells, obtained 180 days after TCRalphabeta/CD19-depleted stem cell transplant. The CDR3 reads CASSPNSQLGTGELFF. The CDR3 DNA reads as TGTGCCAGCAGCCCTAATTCACAGTTAGGCACCGGGGAGCTGTTTTTT.